One sample yielded the 2 T cell receptor beta chains listed below, sequenced in a study of blood T cell dynamics during melanoma immunotherapy (TCRdb year 2020). Libraries were prepared through the immunoSEQ multiplex PCR assay. TCRdb re-hosts the immuneACCESS table, in-frame sequences only. Its copies lack some clones; in the studies checked, an unresolved V gene accounts for under half of them, and the cause for the rest is not known. The sample profile shows almost 25,000 clones; around nine tenths of them were found once. Clones ranked in the top ten supply approximately 4.6% of the sample. The time point tag for this specimen amounts to: pre-treatment baseline. Material: blood, obtained from a patient treated with checkpoint blockade. The receptors shown here come from a human donor with melanoma.

The chain recombines TRBV29-1 with TRBJ2-2; a weak D match, TRBD2 (6 bases). CDR3 length equals 11 residues. The V gene's germline CDR1 is SQVTM and CDR2 ANQGSEA. V gave up 7 bases and J gave up 8 bases, with 11 bases separating them. CDR3 in amino acids: CSGARGGELFF. CDR3 sequence (DNA): TGCAGCGGTGCACGGGGGGGGGAGCTGTTTTTT.

The CDR3 spells CASSPGQGTEQYF. CDR3 nucleotide sequence: TGTGCCAGCAGCCCAGGACAGGGGACCGAGCAGTACTTC. This sequence joins TRBV7-9 and TRBJ2-7; TRBD1 agrees at 9 bases. CDR3 length: 13 residues. The V segment lost 5 bases and the J segment 6 bases; nucleotides outside the gene matches: 5. Germline-derived CDR1 and CDR2 are SEHNR and FQNEAQ (reference sequence).